A selection of T cell receptor beta chains follows, all from one sample in a study of OX40 agonist ivuxolimab in advanced cancers. Method: immunoSEQ multiplex PCR; TCRdb's copy keeps in-frame clones and lacks some. The sample includes under 85,000 clones, about 93% seen only once; the top ten take about a fifth. Sequencing was performed on CD4+ or CD8+ T cells sorted from blood, taken in a trial of the OX40 agonist ivuxolimab. These receptors originate from an adult with an advanced solid tumor such as melanoma, head and neck, liver or kidney cancer. Both conserved end residues are part of each CDR3. Fields, in order: V gene, J gene, clone size, D gene, CDR3 DNA, CDR3 protein. A D gene is named only where the DNA matches it firmly. Size values are once, few and many counts, or a class for expanded clones, and some rows have none.

>TRBV19|TRBJ2-7|.|TRBD1
TGTGCCAGTAGTATTGCCCAGGGGGCAAACGAGCAGTACTTC
CASSIAQGANEQYF
>TRBV19|TRBJ1-5|.|.
TGTGCCAGTAGTATTAAGAGGGTAGGTAGCAATCAGCCCCAGCATTTT
CASSIKRVGSNQPQHF
>TRBV7-9|TRBJ1-4|.|.
TGTGCCAGCAGCTCCCAGGGGAATGTTAATGAAAAACTGTTTTTT
CASSSQGNVNEKLFF
>TRBV5-4|TRBJ1-4|few|TRBD1
TGTGCCAGCAGCTTGCCGGGACAGGGCGGTGAAAAACTGTTTTTT
CASSLPGQGGEKLFF
>TRBV27|TRBJ2-2|once|.
TGTGCCAGCAGTCAACAGAACTACGGGGAGCTGTTTTTT
CASSQQNYGELFF
>TRBV7-7|TRBJ2-3|.|TRBD1
TGTGCTAGCAGCTTAGGGACAGATAACGTGGGTGGCACAGATACGCAGTATTTT
CASSLGTDNVGGTDTQYF
>TRBV28|TRBJ1-5|.|.
TGTGCCAGCAGTTTAACGGGGAGCAATCAGCCCCAGCATTTT
CASSLTGSNQPQHF
>TRBV19|TRBJ2-7|.|TRBD2
TGTGCCAGTAGTATCGGTGGGGGAGGGCCGGACGAGCAGTACTTC
CASSIGGGGPDEQYF
>TRBV7-8|TRBJ2-7|.|.
TGTGCCAGCAGCTTAGGGGGGACCGAGCAGTACTTC
CASSLGGTEQYF
>TRBV10-3|TRBJ2-3|.|.
TGTGCCATCAGTGGGTGGGCCACAGATACGCAGTATTTT
CAISGWATDTQYF
>TRBV9|TRBJ1-5|.|.
TGTGCCAGCAGCGTAGAAGGCAGGGAAGATCAGCCCCAGCATTTT
CASSVEGREDQPQHF
>TRBV7-2|TRBJ2-7|.|TRBD1
TGTGCCAGCAGCTTATCCGGGACAGGGGCCTCCTACGAGCAGTACTTC
CASSLSGTGASYEQYF
>TRBV7-8|TRBJ1-4|once|.
TGTGCCAGCAGCTTGTCGGGACCGGGTTATGAAAAACTGTTTTTT
CASSLSGPGYEKLFF
>TRBV28|TRBJ1-2|.|.
TGTGCCAGCAGTTTATATTCAGGGTCCTATGGCTACACCTTC
CASSLYSGSYGYTF
>TRBV12-5|TRBJ2-2|once|.
TGTGCTAGTGGTTCTTTGGACCAACCGAACACCGGGGAGCTGTTTTTT
CASGSLDQPNTGELFF
>TRBV4-1|TRBJ2-7|.|.
TGCGCCAGCAGCCAAGACCCGCGGCTAGCCAACGAGCAGTACTTC
CASSQDPRLANEQYF
>TRBV4-1|TRBJ2-7|.|TRBD1
TGCGCCAGCAGCCGTAGGGACAGGGGGGCCTACGAGCAGTACTTC
CASSRRDRGAYEQYF
>TRBV27|TRBJ2-7|.|.
TGTGCCAGCAGTTTAACCAATGGGGCCTCCTACGAGCAGTACTTC
CASSLTNGASYEQYF
>TRBV9|TRBJ1-2|.|.
TGTGCCAGCAGCGGGCCTTTGGACTATGGCTACACCTTC
CASSGPLDYGYTF
>TRBV4-1|TRBJ1-3|.|.
TGCGCCAGCAGCCAAGTGGGCTGGGGAGGGACTGGAAACACCATATATTTT
CASSQVGWGGTGNTIYF
>TRBV27|TRBJ1-2|once|TRBD1
TGTGCCAGCAGTTTTGCAGGGGGCGAAGCTAACTATGGCTACACCTTC
CASSFAGGEANYGYTF
>TRBV9|TRBJ2-7|.|.
TGTGCCAGCAGTCGTAGTCGGGGGGCCCTCTACGAGCAGTACTTC
CASSRSRGALYEQYF
>TRBV9|TRBJ2-1|.|.
TGTGCCAGCAGCGCTTCAGGAATCTTATACAATGAGCAGTTCTTC
CASSASGILYNEQFF
>TRBV6-5|TRBJ1-1|.|.
TGTGCCAGCAGTTACGGACAGAGCACTGAAGCTTTCTTT
CASSYGQSTEAFF
>TRBV9|TRBJ2-3|.|TRBD2
TGTGCCAGCAGCGTATTAGCGGGCGGCACAGATACGCAGTATTTT
CASSVLAGGTDTQYF
>TRBV5-8|TRBJ1-2|once|TRBD1
TGTGCCAGCAGCTTCCAGGGGGCCGCCTATGGCTACACCTTC
CASSFQGAAYGYTF
>TRBV10-3|TRBJ2-7|.|.
TGTGCCATCAGTGAAAGCCAGGGCCCCTACGAGCAGTACTTC
CAISESQGPYEQYF
>TRBV28|TRBJ2-1|.|.
TGTGCCAGCAGTTTGGTCCTTCCCGAAAATGAGCAGTTCTTC
CASSLVLPENEQFF
>TRBV11-2|TRBJ1-6|.|.
TGTGCCAGCACAGGAGGGAGCGAATCACCCCTCCACTTT
CASTGGSESPLHF
>TRBV9|TRBJ2-3|.|.
TGTGCCAGCAGCGTAGCCCCCACCAGGGGAAGCACAGATACGCAGTATTTT
CASSVAPTRGSTDTQYF
>TRBV7-8|TRBJ2-7|.|TRBD2
TGTGCCAGCAGCTTAGAACTGGCGGGGGGGCTCTACGAGCAGTACTTC
CASSLELAGGLYEQYF
>TRBV2|TRBJ2-7|.|.
TGTGCCAGCAGTCTAGTAGGACAGCCATACGAGCAGTACTTC
CASSLVGQPYEQYF
>TRBV4-1|TRBJ2-2|.|.
TGCGCCAGCAGCCAAGGGCCCCACACCGGGGAGCTGTTTTTT
CASSQGPHTGELFF
>TRBV13|TRBJ1-6|.|TRBD1
TGTGCCAGCAGCCTGGACAGGGCCCCTCGGTCACCCCTCCACTTT
CASSLDRAPRSPLHF
>TRBV11-2|TRBJ1-2|.|TRBD1
TGTGCCAGCAGCTTAGTAGGGAGTCAGGGGGCGCGCGGCTACACCTTC
CASSLVGSQGARGYTF
>TRBV19|TRBJ2-4|.|.
TGTGCCAGTAGTATAGGGCCGGTTACAGAACAGTACTTC
CASSIGPVTEQYF
>TRBV7-3|TRBJ1-1|once|.
TGTGCCAGCAGCCAAGGCGGGACTGAAGCTTTCTTT
CASSQGGTEAFF
>TRBV2|TRBJ2-7|once|.
TGTGCCAGCAGTGAAGCTTTCGGGACGGTCTACGAGCAGTACTTC
CASSEAFGTVYEQYF
>TRBV28|TRBJ2-7|.|.
TGTGCCAGCAGGGAGGGTTCTGCGTCCTACGAGCAGTACTTC
CASREGSASYEQYF
>TRBV29-1|TRBJ2-3|once|.
TGCAGCGTTGCGAGACCTGGAGATACGCAGTATTTT
CSVARPGDTQYF
>TRBV7-9|TRBJ1-2|.|TRBD1
TGTGCCAGCAGCTCACTAACAGGGGGGCGCGTCTATGGCTACACCTTC
CASSSLTGGRVYGYTF